The entry below describes one T cell receptor (beta chain). CDR1 is SGHNT and CDR2 is YYREEE in the germline V gene (reference sequence). This CDR3 has 15 amino acids. J was trimmed by 7 bases and V by 0 bases; bases with no gene match: 5. The data derive from a study of OX40 agonist ivuxolimab in advanced cancers. Here immunoSEQ multiplex PCR was the method, and the copy in TCRdb shows in-frame clones only, minus some. The profile covers tens of thousands of clones, with 85% to 90% appearing a single time and about 1.8% taken by the ten largest. This material consisted of CD4+ or CD8+ T cells sorted from blood, taken in a trial of the OX40 agonist ivuxolimab. The clonotype originates from an adult with an advanced solid tumor such as melanoma, head and neck, liver or kidney cancer. The chain uses TRBV5-4 and TRBJ2-5; TRBD2 aligns across 11 bases. The CDR3 DNA reads TGTGCCAGCAGCTTGGGACTAGCGGGGCTTGGGACCCAGTACTTC. This translates into CASSLGLAGLGTQYF. Together with reference TRBV5-4 and TRBJ2-5, the CDR3 gives the full variable domain: ETGVTQSPTHLIKTRGQQVTLRCSSQSGHNTVSWYQQALGQGPQFIFQYYREEENGRGNFPPRFSGLQFPNYSSELNVNALELDDSALYLCASSLGLAGLGTQYFGPGTRLLVL.